The present T cell receptor (beta chain) was sequenced within a study of long-term antiretroviral therapy in people with HIV. Investigators performed immunoSEQ version v3.0 at survey level. Each sample had sequencing targeting about 35,000-50,000 T-cell genomes. Produced via immunoSEQ multiplex PCR; TCRdb's table is partial and in-frame only. The sample includes approximately 32,000 clones, 80% to 90% of them seen just once. Germline V CDR1 and CDR2: SGHRS, YFSETQ. This CDR3 is 18 amino acids long. V shed 1 base, J shed 7 bases, and the junction held 11 bases outside the gene matches. With respect to this clone: Its specificity is not known.

Study observations and caveats: Against controls, HIV repertoires showed narrower ranges of CDR3 length.

The source is a man between 18 and 35 years old with HIV. J is TRBJ1-6 and V is TRBV5-1, with TRBD1 matching over 10 bases. This specimen was unsorted PBMCs, taken 0.4 years before starting antiretroviral therapy. This CDR3 reads CASSLKGPGQGENSPLHF. The DNA of the CDR3 is TGCGCCAGCAGCTTGAAGGGACCAGGACAGGGGGAAAATTCACCCCTCCACTTT.